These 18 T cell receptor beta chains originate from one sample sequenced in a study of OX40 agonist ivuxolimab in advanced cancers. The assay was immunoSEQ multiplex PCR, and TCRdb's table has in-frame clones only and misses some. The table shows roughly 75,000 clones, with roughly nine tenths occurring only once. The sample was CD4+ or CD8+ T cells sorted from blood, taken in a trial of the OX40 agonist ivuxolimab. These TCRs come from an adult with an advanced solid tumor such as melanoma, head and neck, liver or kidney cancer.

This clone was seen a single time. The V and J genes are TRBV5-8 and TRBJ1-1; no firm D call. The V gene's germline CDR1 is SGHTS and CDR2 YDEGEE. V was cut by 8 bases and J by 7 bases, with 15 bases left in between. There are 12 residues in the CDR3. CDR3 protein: CARRKRDIEAFF. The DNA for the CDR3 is TGTGCCAGGCGCAAAAGGGATATTGAAGCTTTCTTT.

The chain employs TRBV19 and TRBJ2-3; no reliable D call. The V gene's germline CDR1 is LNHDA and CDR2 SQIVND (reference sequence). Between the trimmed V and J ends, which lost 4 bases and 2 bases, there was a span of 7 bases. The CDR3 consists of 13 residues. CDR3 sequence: CASSRLDTDTQYF. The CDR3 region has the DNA TGTGCCAGTAGTAGGCTCGACACAGATACGCAGTATTTT.

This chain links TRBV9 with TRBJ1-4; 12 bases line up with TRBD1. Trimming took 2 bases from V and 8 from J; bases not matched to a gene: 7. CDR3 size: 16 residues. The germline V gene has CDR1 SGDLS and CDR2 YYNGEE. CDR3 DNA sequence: TGTGCCAGCAGCGTTCCCGGGACAGGGGGCGCGGAAAAACTGTTTTTT. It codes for CASSVPGTGGAEKLFF.

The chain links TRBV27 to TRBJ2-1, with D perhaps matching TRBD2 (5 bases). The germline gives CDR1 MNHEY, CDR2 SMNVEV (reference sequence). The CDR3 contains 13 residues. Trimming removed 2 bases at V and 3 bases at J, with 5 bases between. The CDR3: CASSLGLYNEQFF. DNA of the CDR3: TGTGCCAGCAGTTTAGGACTCTACAATGAGCAGTTCTTC.

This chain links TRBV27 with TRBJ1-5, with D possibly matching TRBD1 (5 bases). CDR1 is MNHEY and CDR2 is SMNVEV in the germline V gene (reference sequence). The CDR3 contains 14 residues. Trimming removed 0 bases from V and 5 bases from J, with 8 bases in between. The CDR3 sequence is CASSLSGTYQPQHF. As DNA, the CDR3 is TGTGCCAGCAGTTTATCGGGGACCTATCAGCCCCAGCATTTT.

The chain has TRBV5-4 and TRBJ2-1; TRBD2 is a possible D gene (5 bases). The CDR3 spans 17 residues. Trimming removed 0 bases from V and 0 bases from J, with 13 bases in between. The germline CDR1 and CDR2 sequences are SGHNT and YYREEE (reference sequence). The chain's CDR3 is CASSLEEGGGSYNEQFF. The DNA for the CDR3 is TGTGCCAGCAGCTTGGAGGAAGGAGGAGGCTCCTACAATGAGCAGTTCTTC.

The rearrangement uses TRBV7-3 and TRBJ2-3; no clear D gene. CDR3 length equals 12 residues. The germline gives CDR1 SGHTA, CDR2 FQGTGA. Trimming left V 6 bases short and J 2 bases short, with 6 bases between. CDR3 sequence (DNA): TGTGCCAGCAGTTTTGACACAGATACGCAGTATTTT. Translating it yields CASSFDTDTQYF. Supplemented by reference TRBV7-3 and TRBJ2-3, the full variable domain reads GAGVSQTPSNKVTEKGKYVELRCDPISGHTALYWYRQSLGQGPEFLIYFQGTGAADDSGLPNDRFFAVRPEGSVSTLKIQRTERGDSAVYLCASSFDTDTQYFGPGTRLTVL.

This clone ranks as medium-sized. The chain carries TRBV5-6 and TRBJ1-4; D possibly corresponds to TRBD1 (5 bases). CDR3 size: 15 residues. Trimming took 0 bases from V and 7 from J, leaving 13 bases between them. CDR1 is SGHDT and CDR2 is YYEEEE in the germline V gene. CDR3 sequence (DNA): TGTGCCAGCAGCTTGGGCGGGACCCTCGGTGAAAAACTGTTTTTT. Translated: CASSLGGTLGEKLFF.

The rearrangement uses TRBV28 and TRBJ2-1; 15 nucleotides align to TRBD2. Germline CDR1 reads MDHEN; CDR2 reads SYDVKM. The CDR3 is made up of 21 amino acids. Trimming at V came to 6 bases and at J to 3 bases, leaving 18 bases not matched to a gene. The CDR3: CASSGLAGGPSGVRGYNEQFF. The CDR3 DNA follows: TGTGCCAGCAGCGGACTAGCGGGAGGGCCCTCTGGGGTGCGGGGCTACAATGAGCAGTTCTTC.

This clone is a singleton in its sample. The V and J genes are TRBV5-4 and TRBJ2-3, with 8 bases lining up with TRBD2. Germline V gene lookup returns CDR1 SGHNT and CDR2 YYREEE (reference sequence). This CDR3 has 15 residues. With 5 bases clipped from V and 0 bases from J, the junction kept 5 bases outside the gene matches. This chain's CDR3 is CASRVAGFSTDTQYF. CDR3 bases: TGTGCCAGCAGGGTAGCGGGGTTTAGCACAGATACGCAGTATTTT.

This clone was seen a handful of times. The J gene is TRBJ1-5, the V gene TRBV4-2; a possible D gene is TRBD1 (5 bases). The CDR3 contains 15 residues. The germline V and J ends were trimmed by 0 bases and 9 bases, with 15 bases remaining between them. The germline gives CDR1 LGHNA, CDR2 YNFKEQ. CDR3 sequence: CASSQEPSPGMPQHF. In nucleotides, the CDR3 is TGTGCCAGCAGCCAAGAACCCTCGCCAGGGATGCCCCAGCATTTT.

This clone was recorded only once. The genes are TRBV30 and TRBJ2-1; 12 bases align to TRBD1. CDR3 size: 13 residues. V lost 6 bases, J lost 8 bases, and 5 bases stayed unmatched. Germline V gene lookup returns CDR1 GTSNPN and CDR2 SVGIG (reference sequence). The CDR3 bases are TGTGCCTGCACCGGGACAGGGGGCCATGAGCAGTTCTTC. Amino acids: CACTGTGGHEQFF.

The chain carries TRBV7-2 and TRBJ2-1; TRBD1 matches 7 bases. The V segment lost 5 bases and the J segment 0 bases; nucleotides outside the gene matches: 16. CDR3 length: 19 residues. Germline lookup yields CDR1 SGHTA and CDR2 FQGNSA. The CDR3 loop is CASSLPTGTTTSSYNEQFF. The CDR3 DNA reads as TGTGCCAGCAGCCTTCCGACAGGGACCACAACGAGCTCCTACAATGAGCAGTTCTTC.

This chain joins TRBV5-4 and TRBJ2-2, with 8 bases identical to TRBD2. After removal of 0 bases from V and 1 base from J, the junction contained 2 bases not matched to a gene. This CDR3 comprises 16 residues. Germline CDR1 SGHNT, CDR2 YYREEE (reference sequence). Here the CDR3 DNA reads TGTGCCAGCAGCTTGGCTAGCGGGTTGAACACCGGGGAGCTGTTTTTT. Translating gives CASSLASGLNTGELFF.

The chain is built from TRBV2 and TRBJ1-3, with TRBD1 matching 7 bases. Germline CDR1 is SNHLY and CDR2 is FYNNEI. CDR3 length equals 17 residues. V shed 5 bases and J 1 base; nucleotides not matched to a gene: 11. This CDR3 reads CASSSPYTGVSGNTIYF. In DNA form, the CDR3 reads TGTGCCAGCAGTTCCCCTTATACAGGGGTTTCTGGAAACACCATATATTTT.

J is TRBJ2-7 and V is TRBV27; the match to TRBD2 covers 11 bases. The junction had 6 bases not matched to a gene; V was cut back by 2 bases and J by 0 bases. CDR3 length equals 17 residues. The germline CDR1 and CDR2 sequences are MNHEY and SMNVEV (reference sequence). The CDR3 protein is CASSLRSGTSGSYEQYF. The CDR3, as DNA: TGTGCCAGCAGTTTAAGGTCCGGGACTAGCGGCTCCTACGAGCAGTACTTC.

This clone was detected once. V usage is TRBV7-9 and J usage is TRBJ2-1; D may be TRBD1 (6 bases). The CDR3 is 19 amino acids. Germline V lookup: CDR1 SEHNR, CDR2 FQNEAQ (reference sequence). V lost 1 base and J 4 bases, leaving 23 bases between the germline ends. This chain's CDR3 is CASSLVGSGIGTTYNEQFF. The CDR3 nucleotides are TGTGCCAGCAGCTTAGTGGGTTCGGGGATCGGGACAACATACAATGAGCAGTTCTTC.

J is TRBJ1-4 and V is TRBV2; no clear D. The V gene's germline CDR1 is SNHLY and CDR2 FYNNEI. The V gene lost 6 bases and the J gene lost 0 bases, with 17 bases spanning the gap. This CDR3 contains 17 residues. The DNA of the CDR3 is TGTGCCAGCAGCGTTAAGCGGGGTTCCGCAACTAATGAAAAACTGTTTTTT. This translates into CASSVKRGSATNEKLFF.